This record looks at one TCR beta chain sequence and its context. The antigen is unknown. The sample belongs to a study of siplizumab effects on memory and regulatory T cells. Per-sample assaying covered 95,000 to 100,000 TCR templates. Libraries were prepared by immunoSEQ multiplex PCR; TCRdb keeps only in-frame clonotypes and omits some of them. The table shows around 100,000 clones, with about 90% occurring only once. Germline CDR1 reads KGHSH; CDR2 reads LQKENI. J gave up 4 bases and V 5 bases, and 6 bases lay outside the gene matches. This CDR3 region has 14 residues. Study results and caveats: Proliferating CD4+ or CD8+ clones, roughly 75-95% of them, lacked an assignable naive or memory phenotype. Memory T cells appeared less diverse than naive cells, which seemed to contribute substantially to alloresponse. In the presence of siplizumab, alloreactive sequences traceable to unstimulated CD4+ memory cells were significantly reduced.

This TCR was sampled from a human donor in good health. Sequenced sample: non-Treg CD4+ T cells sorted from blood. The V gene is TRBV18, the J gene TRBJ2-3; 7 nucleotides agree with TRBD1. The CDR3 here is CASSRDRGSDTQYF. The CDR3 DNA sequence: TGTGCCAGCTCAAGGGACAGAGGCTCAGATACGCAGTATTTT.